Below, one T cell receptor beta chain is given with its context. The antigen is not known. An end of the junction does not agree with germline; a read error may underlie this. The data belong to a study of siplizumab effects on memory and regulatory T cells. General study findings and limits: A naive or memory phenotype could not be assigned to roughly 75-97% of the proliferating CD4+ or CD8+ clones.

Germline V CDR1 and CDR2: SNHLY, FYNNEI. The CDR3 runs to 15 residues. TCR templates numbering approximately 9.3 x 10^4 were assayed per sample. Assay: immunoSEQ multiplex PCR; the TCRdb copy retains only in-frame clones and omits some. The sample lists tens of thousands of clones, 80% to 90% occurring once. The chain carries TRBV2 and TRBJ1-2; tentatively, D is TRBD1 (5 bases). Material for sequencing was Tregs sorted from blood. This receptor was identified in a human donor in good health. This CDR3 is CARSGRQPTDYGYTF. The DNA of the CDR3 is TGTGCCAGGAGTGGGAGACAGCCGACAGACTATGGCTACACCTTC. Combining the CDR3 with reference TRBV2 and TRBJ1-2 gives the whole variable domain EPEVTQTPSHQVTQMGQEVILRCVPISNHLYFYWYRQILGQKVEFLVSFYNNEISEKSEIFDDQFSVERPDGSNFTLKIRSTKLEDSAMYFCARSGRQPTDYGYTFGSGTRLTVV.